This T cell receptor (beta chain) was obtained from a study of T cells after yellow fever vaccination. The study, taken as a whole, reports: The booster response re-showed most primary clones: approximately 95% CD4, approximately 90% CD8. Across the CD4 and CD8 compartments, a small share of clonotypes was present in both.

Of note for this clonotype: Its antigen is not known.

They built TCR cDNA with 5'RACE template switching, a step that put in a universal primer site and UMIs. In TCRdb, the 5' RACE reads were re-called with MiXCR into one record per CDR3 protein. Of 110,000 or so distinct CDR3 sequences listed, 7.2% were seen once; the top ten hold 2.7%. This CDR3 is 16 amino acids long. Trimming removed 0 bases at V and 0 bases at J, with 12 bases between. Germline V gives CDR1 MGHRA, CDR2 YSYEKL. The genes are TRBV4-1 and TRBJ2-7, with D possibly TRBD2 on 6 matching bases. The origin of this receptor is a man between 18 and 29 years old who received the YFV17D yellow fever vaccine. Sequencing was performed on CD4+ T cells sorted from PBMCs, taken more than 35 days after the first yellow fever vaccination. The CDR3 here is CASSQDPGLNSYEQYF. The CDR3 DNA is TGCGCCAGCAGCCAAGACCCGGGACTTAACTCCTACGAGCAGTACTTC.